This T cell receptor beta chain appears in the sequencing data of a study of cytomegalovirus exposure and HLA in healthy donors. Findings and caveats of the study: Sequencing probably produced one cluster of sequence variants that were highly shared. Researchers counted roughly 150 TCR beta chains as cytomegalovirus-associated.

The PCR made use of 60 Vbeta and 13 Jbeta primers. Assay: immunoSEQ multiplex PCR; the TCRdb copy retains only in-frame clones and omits some. The table shows approximately 210,000 clones, with about 85% occurring only once. Comments on this clone: Its antigen is not known.

Germline V gene lookup returns CDR1 ENHRY and CDR2 SYGVKD. V shed 8 bases, J shed 14 bases, and the junction held 11 bases outside the gene matches. CDR3 length: 13 amino acids. The rearrangement joins TRBV10-3 to TRBJ2-1; 11 nucleotides agree with TRBD2. The TCR sequence derives from a male donor in good health and CMV-seropositive. The specimen sequenced was PBMCs. This CDR3 reads CAISSTSGKLEFF. The CDR3 nucleotides read TGTGCCATCTCTTCGACTAGCGGGAAGTTGGAGTTCTTC.